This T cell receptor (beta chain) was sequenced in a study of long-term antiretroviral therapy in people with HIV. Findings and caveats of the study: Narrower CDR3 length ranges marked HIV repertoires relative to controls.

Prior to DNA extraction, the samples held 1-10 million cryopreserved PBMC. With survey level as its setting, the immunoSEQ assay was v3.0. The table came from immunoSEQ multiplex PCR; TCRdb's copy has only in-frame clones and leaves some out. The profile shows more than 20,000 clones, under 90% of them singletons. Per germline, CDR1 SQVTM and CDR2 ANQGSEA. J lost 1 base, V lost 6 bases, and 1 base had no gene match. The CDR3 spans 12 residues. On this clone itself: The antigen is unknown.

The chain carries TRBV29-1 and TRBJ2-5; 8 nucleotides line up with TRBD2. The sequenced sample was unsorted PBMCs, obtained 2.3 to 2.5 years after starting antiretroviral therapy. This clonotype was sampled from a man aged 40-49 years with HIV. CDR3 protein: CSVTSAQETQYF. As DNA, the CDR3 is TGCAGCGTGACTAGCGCCCAAGAGACCCAGTACTTC.